Listed below are T cell receptor beta chains from one sample, sequenced in a study of blood T cell repertoires in COVID-19. The assay was immunoSEQ multiplex PCR, and TCRdb's table has in-frame clones only and misses some. The sample includes 15,000 to 20,000 clones, about 85% of them seen just once. The sequenced material came from peripheral blood. These receptors were collected from a human donor in a cohort sampled during active COVID-19. The CDR3 runs from the conserved cysteine through the conserved F or W. Each record gives: D gene, V gene, J gene, clone size, CDR3 protein, CDR3 DNA. A D gene is named only where the DNA matches it firmly. Size is omitted from some rows. Given values are once, few, many or a class for expanded clones.

>TRBD1|TRBV7-3|TRBJ2-1|NA
CASSLASGQGARNEQFF
TGTGCCAGCAGCTTAGCGTCCGGACAGGGGGCTAGGAATGAGCAGTTCTTC
>NA|TRBV5-1|TRBJ1-3|NA
CASSPQAPPGNTIYF
TGCGCCAGCAGCCCACAGGCACCCCCTGGAAACACCATATATTTT
>TRBD1|TRBV7-2|TRBJ1-1|once
CASSPQPGTAATEAFF
TGTGCCAGCAGCCCGCAGCCCGGGACAGCGGCCACTGAAGCTTTCTTT
>NA|TRBV5-1|TRBJ2-3|NA
CASSGTITDTQYF
TGCGCCAGCAGCGGAACTATTACAGATACGCAGTATTTT
>NA|TRBV13|TRBJ2-7|NA
CASSSQGLVGEQYF
TGTGCCAGCAGCTCTCAGGGGTTAGTAGGCGAGCAGTACTTC
>NA|TRBV30|TRBJ1-2|NA
CAWRKATGYTF
TGTGCCTGGAGAAAAGCCACTGGCTACACCTTC
>NA|TRBV9|TRBJ1-4|NA
CASSVQFGTNEKLFF
TGTGCCAGCAGCGTCCAGTTTGGAACTAATGAAAAACTGTTTTTT
>NA|TRBV7-9|TRBJ2-7|NA
CASSFPRNEQYF
TGTGCCAGCAGCTTCCCGAGGAACGAGCAGTACTTC
>TRBD2|TRBV15|TRBJ2-1|NA
CATSPWTSGNEQFF
TGTGCCACCAGCCCCTGGACTAGCGGGAACGAGCAGTTCTTC
>TRBD1|TRBV13|TRBJ1-3|NA
CASSSRTGSSGNTIYF
TGTGCCAGCAGCTCCCGGACAGGAAGCTCTGGAAACACCATATATTTT
>NA|TRBV3-1/TRBV3-2|TRBJ2-7|once
CASSLSRGGEQYF
TGTGCCAGCAGTCTCTCTAGAGGGGGTGAGCAGTACTTC
>TRBD2|TRBV6-2/TRBV6-3|TRBJ2-5|NA
CASSYSQRGETQYF
TGTGCCAGCAGTTACTCGCAGCGGGGAGAGACCCAGTACTTC
>TRBD1|TRBV5-1|TRBJ2-6|NA
CASSLDGTGGGGANVLTF
TGCGCCAGCAGCTTGGACGGGACAGGGGGGGGTGGGGCCAACGTCCTGACTTTC
>TRBD1|TRBV30|TRBJ1-6|NA
CAWTLDRVASPLHF
TGTGCCTGGACTCTCGACAGGGTAGCATCACCCCTCCACTTT
>TRBD2|TRBV28|TRBJ2-1|NA
CASRTVAGSGDEQFF
TGTGCCAGCAGGACCGTAGCGGGGAGTGGGGATGAGCAGTTCTTC
>NA|TRBV2|TRBJ1-6|NA
CASREGYNSPLHF
TGTGCCAGCCGGGAGGGGTATAATTCACCCCTCCACTTT
>NA|TRBV5-3|TRBJ2-2|NA
CARSADTTTRLFF
TGTGCCAGAAGCGCGGACACAACTACCCGGCTGTTTTTT
>NA|TRBV18|TRBJ1-1|once
CASSKAGNTEAFF
TGTGCCAGCTCTAAAGCAGGCAACACTGAAGCTTTCTTT
>NA|TRBV6-2/TRBV6-3|TRBJ2-7|NA
CASSYSGDSPFQGEQYF
TGTGCCAGCAGTTACTCGGGGGACTCACCGTTTCAAGGCGAGCAGTACTTC
>NA|TRBV20-1|TRBJ2-3|NA
CSASKSPSSTQYF
TGCAGTGCTAGTAAGAGTCCCTCTAGTACGCAGTATTTT
>NA|TRBV4-1|TRBJ1-6|NA
CASSQGLSSYNSPLHF
TGCGCCAGCAGCCAAGGACTTAGCTCCTATAATTCACCCCTCCACTTT
>TRBD1|TRBV5-1|TRBJ2-7|NA
CASSLDFGGQGRGSYEQYF
TGCGCCAGCAGCTTGGATTTCGGGGGACAGGGAAGAGGGTCCTACGAGCAGTACTTC
>TRBD1|TRBV19|TRBJ2-2|NA
CASSPWTGPTGELFF
TGTGCCAGTAGCCCTTGGACAGGGCCCACCGGGGAGCTGTTTTTT
>TRBD2|TRBV7-2|TRBJ2-2|NA
CASSPLAGGPYTGELFF
TGTGCCAGCAGCCCGCTAGCGGGGGGGCCGTACACCGGGGAGCTGTTTTTT
>TRBD1|TRBV28|TRBJ1-2|once
CASTLQQGADYGYTF
TGTGCCAGCACTCTACAACAGGGGGCAGATTATGGCTACACCTTC
>NA|TRBV5-1|TRBJ2-3|NA
CASSSGLSGADTQYF
TGCGCCAGCAGCTCGGGCCTTTCAGGGGCAGATACGCAGTATTTT
>NA|TRBV29-1|TRBJ1-1|few
CSAGGALGPTEAFF
TGCAGTGCTGGGGGGGCACTCGGGCCCACTGAAGCTTTCTTT
>NA|TRBV2|TRBJ2-1|NA
CASRLVGGPYEQFF
TGTGCCAGCAGATTGGTCGGGGGGCCGTATGAGCAGTTCTTC
>TRBD2|TRBV7-6|TRBJ2-1|few
CASSLVSGTSGSMNEQFF
TGTGCCAGCAGCTTAGTGTCAGGGACTAGCGGGAGTATGAATGAGCAGTTCTTC
>NA|TRBV10-3|TRBJ1-6|NA
CATRGGNSNNSPLHF
TGTGCCACACGGGGGGGGAACTCGAATAATTCACCCCTCCACTTT
>NA|TRBV12-3/TRBV12-4|TRBJ2-7|few
CASRTEFSYEQYF
TGTGCCAGCAGAACGGAGTTCTCCTACGAGCAGTACTTC
>TRBD1|TRBV4-2|TRBJ2-2|few
CASSQEGQDFTGELFF
TGTGCCAGCAGCCAAGAAGGACAGGACTTTACCGGGGAGCTGTTTTTT
>TRBD2|TRBV7-2|TRBJ2-3|NA
CASSLILAGGIVADTQYF
TGTGCCAGCAGCTTAATCCTAGCGGGGGGAATAGTTGCAGATACGCAGTATTTT
>NA|TRBV28|TRBJ2-7|NA
CASSLGGLSEYEQYF
TGTGCCAGCAGTTTGGGCGGACTCTCTGAATACGAGCAGTACTTC
>NA|TRBV30|TRBJ1-2|NA
CAWNDGNYGYTF
TGTGCCTGGAACGACGGGAACTATGGCTACACCTTC
>NA|TRBV3-1/TRBV3-2|TRBJ1-1|NA
CASSQTDKNTEAFF
TGTGCCAGCAGCCAGACCGACAAAAACACTGAAGCTTTCTTT
>TRBD1|TRBV7-8|TRBJ1-1|NA
CASSPPDRDAFF
TGTGCCAGCAGCCCCCCAGACAGGGACGCTTTCTTT
>NA|TRBV7-9|TRBJ1-6|NA
CASSLAGRDSPLHF
TGTGCCAGCAGCTTAGCGGGCAGGGATTCACCCCTCCACTTT
>TRBD1|TRBV6-2/TRBV6-3|TRBJ1-1|once
CASSPALYRSGGRTEAFF
TGTGCCAGCAGCCCCGCCCTATATAGGTCAGGGGGAAGGACTGAAGCTTTCTTT
>NA|TRBV5-1|TRBJ2-7|NA
CASSPTTLARYEQYF
TGCGCCAGCAGCCCGACGACTCTAGCTCGGTACGAGCAGTACTTC
>TRBD1|TRBV7-9|TRBJ1-1|NA
CASGTGGMNTEAFF
TGTGCCAGCGGAACAGGGGGTATGAACACTGAAGCTTTCTTT
>NA|TRBV29-1|TRBJ1-5|NA
CSVAGAAPNEPQHF
TGCAGCGTGGCTGGGGCCGCCCCCAACGAGCCCCAGCATTTT
>NA|TRBV5-4|TRBJ1-2|NA
CASSLEQGPVGYTF
TGTGCCAGCAGCTTGGAGCAGGGTCCGGTTGGCTACACCTTC
>NA|TRBV11-2|TRBJ2-3|NA
CASSLDLGGLSTDTQYF
TGTGCCAGCAGCTTAGATCTGGGGGGGCTTAGCACAGATACGCAGTATTTT
>NA|TRBV5-4|TRBJ2-5|NA
CASSLLMEETQYF
TGTGCCAGCAGCTTGCTAATGGAAGAGACCCAGTACTTC
>TRBD1|TRBV29-1|TRBJ1-5|NA
CSVVGTDSNQPQHF
TGCAGCGTCGTCGGGACAGATAGCAATCAGCCCCAGCATTTT
>NA|TRBV2|TRBJ1-2|NA
CASGGDYGYTF
TGTGCCAGCGGGGGGGACTATGGCTACACCTTC
>TRBD2|TRBV19|TRBJ2-1|NA
CASSIDTGTSGYNEQFF
TGTGCCAGTTCCATCGACACCGGGACTAGCGGTTACAATGAGCAGTTCTTC
>TRBD1|TRBV2|TRBJ2-1|NA
CASNQDRDNEQFF
TGTGCCAGCAACCAGGACAGGGACAATGAGCAGTTCTTC
>NA|TRBV29-1|TRBJ1-2|NA
CSVVVRGGYGYTF
TGCAGCGTTGTGGTGAGGGGAGGATATGGCTACACCTTC